This note documents a single T cell receptor beta chain sequence. A multiplex PCR was run with 60 Vbeta primers and 13 Jbeta primers. Profiling relied on immunoSEQ multiplex PCR, and the TCRdb table lists in-frame clones only, not all of them. The record lists roughly 55,000 clones, of which the ten most abundant hold roughly 11%. The V gene's germline CDR1 is KGHSH and CDR2 LQKENI. The germline V and J ends were trimmed by 3 bases and 5 bases, with 13 bases remaining between them. The CDR3 extends over 14 amino acids. The entry originates in a study of cytomegalovirus exposure and HLA in healthy donors.

V usage is TRBV18 and J usage is TRBJ1-1, with unresolved D. The specimen was PBMCs. The clonotype originates from a woman aged 45-65 years in good health and CMV-seropositive. The CDR3 bases are TGTGCCAGCTCACCGAGGGTAGGGCGAACTGAAGCTTTCTTT. The encoded protein is CASSPRVGRTEAFF.